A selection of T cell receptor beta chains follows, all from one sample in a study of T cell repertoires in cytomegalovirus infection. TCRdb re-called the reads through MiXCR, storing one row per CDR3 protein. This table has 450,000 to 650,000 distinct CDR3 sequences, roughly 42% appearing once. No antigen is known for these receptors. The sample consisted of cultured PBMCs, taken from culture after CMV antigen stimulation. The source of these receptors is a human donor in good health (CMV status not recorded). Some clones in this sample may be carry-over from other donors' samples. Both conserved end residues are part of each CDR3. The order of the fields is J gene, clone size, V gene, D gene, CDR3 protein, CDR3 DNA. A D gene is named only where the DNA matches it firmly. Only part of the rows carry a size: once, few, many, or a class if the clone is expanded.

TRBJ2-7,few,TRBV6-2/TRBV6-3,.,CASTRRGSSHEQYF,TGTGCCAGTACCAGAAGGGGTAGCTCCCACGAGCAGTACTTC
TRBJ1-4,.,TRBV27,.,CASSLGGGSGPGRLFF,TGTGCCAGCAGTTTGGGAGGGGGTAGTGGCCCGGGGAGACTGTTTTTT
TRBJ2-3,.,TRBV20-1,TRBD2,CSASDREGTDTQYF,TGCAGTGCTAGCGACCGGGAGGGGACAGATACGCAGTATTTT
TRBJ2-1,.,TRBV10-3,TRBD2,CAISDSGRSYNEQFF,TGTGCCATCAGCGATAGCGGGAGATCCTACAATGAGCAGTTCTTC
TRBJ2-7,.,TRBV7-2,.,CASTPDRGLTYEQYF,TGTGCCAGCACCCCCGATAGGGGACTCACCTACGAGCAGTACTTC
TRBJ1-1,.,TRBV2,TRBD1,CASSEKGAGEAFF,TGTGCCAGCAGTGAAAAGGGGGCAGGTGAAGCTTTCTTT
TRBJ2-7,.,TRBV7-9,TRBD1,CASSLVAGQGNEQYF,TGTGCCAGCAGCTTAGTGGCGGGACAGGGTAACGAGCAGTACTTC
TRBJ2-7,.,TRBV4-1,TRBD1,CASSPTSSDRAYEQYF,TGCGCCAGCAGCCCGACAAGCTCAGACAGGGCCTACGAGCAGTACTTC
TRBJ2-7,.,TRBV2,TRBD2,CASSEGAGGSEQYF,TGTGCCAGCAGTGAAGGAGCGGGAGGCTCCGAGCAGTACTTC
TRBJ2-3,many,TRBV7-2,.,CASSLGTFGGQYF,TGTGCCAGCAGCCTCGGGACATTCGGGGGGCAGTATTTT
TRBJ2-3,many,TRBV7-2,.,CASRLSTGDTQYF,TGTGCCAGCCGGCTATCAACGGGGGATACGCAGTATTTT
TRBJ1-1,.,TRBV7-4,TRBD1,CASSFGQGVGAEAFF,TGTGCCAGCAGCTTTGGACAGGGAGTGGGGGCTGAAGCTTTCTTT
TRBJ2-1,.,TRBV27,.,CASSLSGPPNEQFF,TGTGCCAGCAGTTTATCGGGACCCCCAAATGAGCAGTTCTTC
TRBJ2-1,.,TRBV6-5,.,CASSYSSLGAEQFF,TGTGCCAGCAGTTACTCGTCTCTCGGGGCTGAGCAGTTCTTC